What follows are 21 T cell receptor beta chains derived from one specimen sequenced in a study of beta chain features in type 1 diabetes. The whole isolated RNA underwent reverse transcription, so sequencing captured expressed TCRB transcripts. Only in-frame clones appear in the TCRdb table, and some are missing; sequencing was by immunoSEQ multiplex PCR. The sample has roughly 45,000 clones; about half are singletons. Source material: stem cell memory CD4+ T cells from blood. The receptors derive from a woman aged 25 to 39 in good health.

This CDR3 is CASSLKLLGQSTYEQYF. The CDR3, as DNA: TGTGCCAGCTCACTCAAGTTGCTGGGACAGTCAACCTACGAGCAGTACTTC. This chain joins TRBV18 and TRBJ2-7; 7 nucleotides align to TRBD1. The CDR3 has 17 amino acids. The junction had 14 bases not matched to a gene; V was cut back by 4 bases and J by 2 bases. CDR1 and CDR2 from the germline V gene are KGHSH and LQKENI.

The chain is built from TRBV28 and TRBJ1-2; 7 bases map to TRBD1. The CDR3 is 15 residues long. Looked up from germline, CDR1 is MDHEN and CDR2 is SYDVKM. After removal of 2 bases from V and 4 bases from J, the junction contained 7 bases not matched to a gene. As DNA, the CDR3 is TGTGCCAGCAGTTTAATGGGACAGAATCTCTATGGCTACACCTTC. Translated: CASSLMGQNLYGYTF.

The chain carries TRBV7-2 and TRBJ2-1, with 7 bases lining up with TRBD2. Trimming at V came to 10 bases and at J to 7 bases, leaving 10 bases not matched to a gene. CDR1 and CDR2 from the germline V gene are SGHTA and FQGNSA. CDR3 length equals 13 residues. For the CDR3, the DNA is TGTGCCACCTTAAAGGGGAGGGTAAATGAGCAGTTCTTC. Translated: CATLKGRVNEQFF.

The chain's CDR3 is CASSLFGGYSSYNEQFF. The CDR3 DNA reads TGTGCCAGCAGTTTATTCGGCGGGTACAGCTCCTACAATGAGCAGTTCTTC. The V call is TRBV27, the J call TRBJ2-1, with TRBD2 as a possible D gene (5 bases). There are 17 residues in the CDR3. With 1 base removed from V and 0 bases from J, the gap between germline ends came to 13 bases. Germline V gene data show CDR1 as MNHEY and CDR2 as SMNVEV (reference sequence).

Concerning this clone itself: One junction end does not reproduce the germline sequence, and a read error may be involved. The rearrangement uses TRBV7-7 and TRBJ2-3; 10 bases fit TRBD2. The length of the CDR3 is 15 residues. Germline V gene sequence: CDR1 SSHAT, CDR2 FNYEAQ (reference sequence). Here the CDR3 reads CASSLGLASTDTQYF. For the CDR3, the DNA is TGTGCTAGCAGCTTGGGACTAGCGAGCACAGATACGCAGTATTTT.

The rearrangement uses TRBV10-3 and TRBJ2-5; 8 bases agree with TRBD1. J gave up 3 bases and V 6 bases, and 3 bases lay outside the gene matches. Germline loops: CDR1 ENHRY, CDR2 SYGVKD. The CDR3 length is 13 residues. This CDR3 reads CAIRETGEETQYF. The CDR3 nucleotides are TGTGCCATCAGAGAGACAGGGGAAGAGACCCAGTACTTC.

The chain recombines TRBV11-1 with TRBJ2-1, with TRBD2 matching 7 bases. This CDR3 comprises 13 residues. The junction had 5 bases not matched to a gene; V was cut back by 2 bases and J by 10 bases. Germline values: CDR1 SGHAT, CDR2 FQDESV (reference sequence). The CDR3 spells CASSLMLAEEQFF. The CDR3 DNA is TGTGCCAGCAGCTTAATGCTAGCGGAAGAGCAGTTCTTC.

The chain's CDR3 is CASTNRQGAGNEQYF. CDR3 nucleotide sequence: TGTGCCAGCACCAACCGACAGGGGGCGGGAAACGAGCAGTACTTC. The rearrangement uses TRBV27 and TRBJ2-7, with TRBD1 identical over 10 bases. The CDR3 is 15 residues long. Germline CDR1 MNHEY, CDR2 SMNVEV (reference sequence). J lost 5 bases, V lost 7 bases, and 11 bases had no gene match.

This rearrangement joins TRBV13 to TRBJ2-3; TRBD2 might be the D (7 bases). Germline-derived CDR1 and CDR2 are PRHDT and FYEKMQ (reference sequence). V lost 7 bases and J lost 4, with 21 bases in between. CDR3 size: 16 residues. CDR3 sequence reads: CASTPPGQGRADTQYF. The CDR3 DNA reads TGTGCCAGCACCCCCCCCGGCCAGGGGAGGGCAGATACGCAGTATTTT.

This chain links TRBV7-9 with TRBJ2-5; TRBD1 might be the D (8 bases). This CDR3 is 14 amino acids long. The V and J ends lost 7 bases and 6 bases respectively, with 18 bases between them. The V gene's germline CDR1 is SEHNR and CDR2 FQNEAQ (reference sequence). Here the CDR3 reads CASNRGGNQKTQYF. CDR3 in DNA: TGTGCCAGCAACAGGGGGGGGAACCAGAAGACCCAGTACTTC.

The chain employs TRBV5-1 and TRBJ2-1, with D perhaps TRBD2 (6 bases). Germline assignment: CDR1 SGHRS and CDR2 YFSETQ. The germline V and J ends were trimmed by 0 bases and 2 bases, with 15 bases remaining between them. This CDR3 is built from 17 residues. CDR3 region: CASSLGADGRAYNEQFF. In DNA form, the CDR3 reads TGCGCCAGCAGCTTGGGGGCGGACGGGAGAGCCTACAATGAGCAGTTCTTC.

The V gene is TRBV25-1, the J gene TRBJ1-1; D not certain. The ends were cut back, 4 bases at V and 0 bases at J, with 9 bases in the middle. Looked up from germline, CDR1 is MGHDK and CDR2 is SYGVNS. The CDR3 extends over 14 amino acids. The CDR3 sequence is CASSVSGMNTEAFF. The CDR3 DNA is TGTGCCAGCAGTGTCTCCGGGATGAACACTGAAGCTTTCTTT.

This clone was counted once. V usage is TRBV5-5 and J usage is TRBJ2-1, with 13 positions matching TRBD2. With 1 base clipped from V and 15 bases from J, the junction kept 1 base outside the gene matches. The CDR3 spans 12 residues. Germline lookup yields CDR1 SGHKS and CDR2 YYEKEE (reference sequence). CDR3 protein: CASSLTSGRVFF. The CDR3 bases are TGTGCCAGCAGCTTGACTAGCGGGAGGGTGTTCTTC.

This sequence joins TRBV6-6 and TRBJ2-7; 8 nucleotides agree with TRBD2. Unmatched junction bases numbered 12, after V lost 7 bases and J lost 4 bases. Germline CDR1 and CDR2: MNHNY and SVGAGI (reference sequence). This CDR3 has 15 amino acids. The CDR3 region has the DNA TGTGCCAGCATTGCATCCGGGAGGGCCAGTTACGAGCAGTACTTC. Translated, it gives CASIASGRASYEQYF.

This clone occurred a few times. V gene TRBV6-1 combines with J gene TRBJ1-5; D is undetermined. V shed 4 bases and J shed 0 bases, with 16 bases lying between them. Per the germline V gene, CDR1 is MNHNS and CDR2 is SASEGT. The CDR3 spans 17 residues. As DNA, the CDR3 is TGTGCCAGCAGTGCCTTAACTGGTTCCCATAGCAATCAGCCCCAGCATTTT. It specifies CASSALTGSHSNQPQHF.

This clone showed up just a few times. This chain joins TRBV4-1 and TRBJ2-2, with 9 bases lining up with TRBD2. Germline values: CDR1 MGHRA, CDR2 YSYEKL. Germline trimming cut 2 bases from V and 6 bases from J; bases unmatched to any gene: 7. This CDR3 comprises 16 residues. CDR3 coding DNA: TGCGCCAGCAGCCAAATTTGGACTAGCGACGCCGGGGAGCTGTTTTTT. Translated: CASSQIWTSDAGELFF.

The chain carries TRBV18 and TRBJ2-7, with no clear D. CDR1 is KGHSH and CDR2 is LQKENI in the germline V gene. The CDR3 runs to 12 residues. V lost 5 bases and J lost 2, with 7 bases in between. The CDR3 DNA reads TGTGCCAGCTCAATGTCCACCTACGAGCAGTACTTC. Protein product: CASSMSTYEQYF.

The rearrangement uses TRBV4-2 and TRBJ1-1; 9 bases map to TRBD1. The length of the CDR3 is 15 residues. Germline lookup yields CDR1 LGHNA and CDR2 YNFKEQ. With V trimmed by 1 base and J by 4 bases, 4 bases remained unmatched. The CDR3 nucleotides are TGTGCCAGCAGCCAAGCGGGACAGGGTGGCACTGAAGCTTTCTTT. Its protein is CASSQAGQGGTEAFF.

This rearrangement joins TRBV5-1 to TRBJ2-7, with D maybe TRBD2 (5 bases). V was pared by 6 bases and J by 5 bases, with 21 bases between. The CDR3 spans 15 residues. Germline values: CDR1 SGHRS, CDR2 YFSETQ. The CDR3 nucleotides read TGCGCCAGCACTACCCGGGGAGCGGTGAGGAACGAGCAGTACTTC. Its translation: CASTTRGAVRNEQYF.

CDR3 sequence reads: CASSPQNIQYF. DNA of the CDR3: TGTGCCAGCAGCCCTCAAAACATTCAGTACTTC. The rearrangement uses TRBV7-3 and TRBJ2-4; D not resolved. The CDR3 length is 11 residues. Germline lookup yields CDR1 SGHTA and CDR2 FQGTGA. V lost 5 bases and J lost 5, with 4 bases in between.

This chain's CDR3 is CASSPDSSTNEKLFF. DNA for the CDR3: TGTGCCAGCAGCCCGGACAGCTCAACTAATGAAAAACTGTTTTTT. This chain connects TRBV13 to TRBJ1-4, with a tentative D call TRBD1 (6 bases). Germline CDR1 PRHDT, CDR2 FYEKMQ (reference sequence). The CDR3 runs 15 residues. V was trimmed by 5 bases and J by 0 bases, leaving 10 bases between them.